A single sample is the source of the 21 T cell receptor beta chains below, sequenced in a study of blood T cell repertoires in COVID-19. Clones were read by immunoSEQ multiplex PCR, and TCRdb kept only the in-frame ones, dropping some. Of about 68,000 clones detected, almost 85% appear once; the ten largest clones hold roughly 24%. The specimen was peripheral blood. These receptors all come from a man aged 45-60 years with acute or convalescent COVID-19.

V is TRBV18 and J is TRBJ2-7, with TRBD1 as a possible D gene (5 bases). Trimming shortened V by 3 bases and J by 0 bases, and 6 bases separated the two germline ends. This CDR3 comprises 13 residues. CDR1 is KGHSH, CDR2 LQKENI, per germline. This CDR3 reads CASSPDSSYEQYF. The CDR3 DNA reads as TGTGCCAGCTCACCTGACAGCTCCTACGAGCAGTACTTC.

This clone was picked up one time. This chain joins TRBV5-4 and TRBJ1-1; D uncertain. The V end lost 3 bases, the J end lost 1 base, and 7 bases lay between the germline ends. Looked up from germline, CDR1 is SGHNT and CDR2 is YYREEE (reference sequence). The CDR3 totals 13 residues. CDR3 nucleotide sequence: TGTGCCAGCAGCTGGGGAGGGAACACTGAAGCTTTCTTT. The encoded protein is CASSWGGNTEAFF. The whole variable domain, filled in from reference TRBV5-4 and TRBJ1-1, reads ETGVTQSPTHLIKTRGQQVTLRCSSQSGHNTVSWYQQALGQGPQFIFQYYREEENGRGNFPPRFSGLQFPNYSSELNVNALELDDSALYLCASSWGGNTEAFFGQGTRLTVV.

Only one count was recorded for this clone. The rearrangement links TRBV12-3 or TRBV12-4 to TRBJ1-1; D is unresolved. This CDR3 contains 12 residues. With 5 bases removed from V and 3 bases from J, the gap between germline ends came to 7 bases. CDR3 amino acids: CASSRHDTEAFF. The CDR3 DNA sequence: TGTGCCAGCAGTCGACACGACACTGAAGCTTTCTTT.

The chain employs TRBV3-1 (or the pseudogene TRBV3-2) and TRBJ2-5, with D possibly matching TRBD1 (5 bases). Trimming removed 6 bases at V and 3 bases at J, with 11 bases between. CDR3 length: 13 amino acids. Germline V gives CDR1 LGHDT, CDR2 YNNKEL (reference sequence). For the CDR3, the DNA is TGTGCCAGCAGTGACTGGGGCAAAGAGACCCAGTACTTC. Translation: CASSDWGKETQYF.

V and J are TRBV6-6 and TRBJ2-7, with TRBD1 matching 9 bases. This CDR3 has 14 amino acids. Germline V gene data show CDR1 as MNHNY and CDR2 as SVGAGI (reference sequence). Germline trimming cut 6 bases from V and 2 bases from J; bases unmatched to any gene: 5. The CDR3 loop is CASSATGGPYEQYV. For the CDR3, the DNA is TGTGCCAGCAGCGCGACAGGGGGTCCCTACGAGCAGTACGTC.

The chain carries TRBV10-3 and TRBJ2-6; D possibly corresponds to TRBD1 (6 bases). In germline, CDR1 is ENHRY, CDR2 SYGVKD. The CDR3 is 15 residues long. V was cut by 6 bases and J by 3 bases, with 12 bases left in between. DNA of the CDR3: TGTGCCATCAGCCAGGGGTCGGGTGGGGCCAACGTCCTGACTTTC. This translates into CAISQGSGGANVLTF.

The chain links TRBV18 to TRBJ1-4; D gene ambiguous. The CDR3 length is 15 residues. Germline V gene sequence: CDR1 KGHSH, CDR2 LQKENI. Trimming removed 4 bases from V and 7 bases from J, with 16 bases in between. CDR3 region: CASSRGPNVIEKLFF. The CDR3 nucleotides read TGTGCCAGCTCACGAGGTCCCAACGTAATTGAAAAACTGTTTTTT.

The V call is TRBV4-2, the J call TRBJ2-2; TRBD2 agrees at 10 bases. Unmatched junction bases numbered 9, after V lost 1 base and J lost 7 bases. The CDR3 covers 17 residues. Germline V gives CDR1 LGHNA, CDR2 YNFKEQ. The CDR3 region has the DNA TGTGCCAGCAGCCAAGCGGGAGCGGGGGGGCCGGACGGGGAGCTGTTTTTT. Protein product: CASSQAGAGGPDGELFF.

The genes are TRBV7-8 and TRBJ1-1; maybe TRBD1 (6 bases). Trimming removed 2 bases at V and 4 bases at J, with 14 bases between. Germline CDR1 reads SGHVS; CDR2 reads FQNEAQ. The CDR3 runs 15 residues. CDR3 DNA: TGTGCCAGCAGCTTATTTAGGGGGGGTAGCACTGAAGCTTTCTTT. Translated, it gives CASSLFRGGSTEAFF. The full variable domain, its missing parts supplied by reference TRBV7-8 and TRBJ1-1, is GAGVSQSPRYKVAKRGQDVALRCDPISGHVSLFWYQQALGQGPEFLTYFQNEAQLDKSGLPSDRFFAERPEGSVSTLKIQRTQQEDSAVYLCASSLFRGGSTEAFFGQGTRLTVV.

Comment on this clone: Germline is not matched at one junction end, which may reflect a read error. The chain recombines TRBV12-5 with TRBJ2-5; 11 nucleotides align to TRBD1. CDR1 LGHNT and CDR2 FRNRAP come from the germline V gene. The CDR3 has 15 amino acids. In nucleotides, the CDR3 is TGTGCTAGTGGCTTGGGACAGGGGGGTCAAGAGACCCAGTACTTC. It specifies CASGLGQGGQETQYF.

The V and J genes are TRBV4-1 and TRBJ2-2, with D maybe TRBD2 (5 bases). Germline V gives CDR1 MGHRA, CDR2 YSYEKL. This CDR3 contains 14 residues. Trimming removed 2 bases at V and 3 bases at J, with 7 bases between. CDR3 nucleotide sequence: TGCGCCAGCAGCCAACGGGGATACACCGGGGAGCTGTTTTTT. Translated, it gives CASSQRGYTGELFF.

This clone has a handful of counts. The V gene is TRBV5-1, the J gene TRBJ2-3, with a tentative D call TRBD2 (6 bases). The V gene's germline CDR1 is SGHRS and CDR2 YFSETQ. The CDR3 loop spans 17 amino acids. V dropped 0 bases and J dropped 0 bases, with 14 bases sitting between them. The CDR3, as DNA: TGCGCCAGCAGCTTGGGATGGGCGGGGTCGAGCACAGATACGCAGTATTTT. Amino acids: CASSLGWAGSSTDTQYF.

This clone was detected only once. V is TRBV2 and J is TRBJ2-2, with D tentatively TRBD1 (5 bases). Trimming stripped 9 bases from V and 1 base from J, with 12 bases between. This CDR3 comprises 14 residues. Germline V CDR1 and CDR2: SNHLY, FYNNEI. The CDR3 coding sequence is TGTGCCAGTAAGCCCGACAGGAACACCGGGGAGCTGTTTTTT. Translating gives CASKPDRNTGELFF.

The V and J genes are TRBV12-5 and TRBJ2-7, with 7 bases that match TRBD1. Germline assignment: CDR1 LGHNT and CDR2 FRNRAP. The ends lost 2 bases at V and 3 bases at J; junction bases unmatched: 10. There are 16 residues in the CDR3. The CDR3 DNA follows: TGTGCTAGTGGTTTGACCTATACAGGGGTCAACTACGAGCAGTACGTC. Translating it yields CASGLTYTGVNYEQYV.

The rearrangement links TRBV6-1 to TRBJ2-7; 7 nucleotides agree with TRBD1. Germline trimming cut 1 base from V and 5 bases from J; bases unmatched to any gene: 5. Germline V gene lookup returns CDR1 MNHNS and CDR2 SASEGT. The CDR3 runs 14 residues. The CDR3 DNA reads as TGTGCCAGCAGTGAAGGCGACAGGGAAAACGAGCAGTACGTC. This gives the protein CASSEGDRENEQYV.

This chain connects TRBV6-5 to TRBJ2-4, with D possibly being TRBD1 (7 bases). Germline V gene data show CDR1 as MNHEY and CDR2 as SVGAGI. This CDR3 has 15 residues. V was cut by 8 bases and J by 1 base, with 15 bases left in between. CDR3 sequence reads: CASSEGQTAKNIQYF. The CDR3 region has the DNA TGTGCCAGCTCGGAGGGACAGACCGCCAAAAACATTCAGTACTTC.

The V call is TRBV5-1, the J call TRBJ2-5; TRBD2 matches 13 bases. After removal of 0 bases from V and 2 bases from J, the junction contained 1 base not matched to a gene. The CDR3 contains 16 residues. Germline CDR1 is SGHRS and CDR2 is YFSETQ. CDR3: CASSLGTSGGQETQYF. The CDR3 nucleotides read TGCGCCAGCAGCTTGGGGACTAGCGGGGGTCAAGAGACCCAGTACTTC.

The chain is built from TRBV19 and TRBJ1-2; 10 bases are a match to TRBD1. V was clipped by 6 bases and J by 4 bases; unmatched bases: 8. Per the germline V gene, CDR1 is LNHDA and CDR2 is SQIVND (reference sequence). The CDR3 has 15 amino acids. CDR3: CASSVGTGERYGYTF. The CDR3 DNA reads as TGTGCCAGTAGCGTCGGGACAGGGGAACGCTATGGCTACACCTTC.

The V gene is TRBV6-5, the J gene TRBJ2-2; 7 bases match TRBD1. There are 15 residues in the CDR3. The V and J ends lost 6 bases and 4 bases, in that order; junction bases with no gene match: 8. Germline V gene lookup returns CDR1 MNHEY and CDR2 SVGAGI. The CDR3 DNA reads TGTGCCAGCAGCTTAGGGGGCCGGGGCACCGGGGAGCTGTTTTTT. Protein product: CASSLGGRGTGELFF.

The chain uses TRBV19 and TRBJ2-4; 9 bases fit TRBD1. There are 18 residues in the CDR3. Germline CDR1 reads LNHDA; CDR2 reads SQIVND (reference sequence). The ends lost 3 bases at V and 1 base at J; junction bases unmatched: 10. CDR3 protein: CASSINSGTGLAKNIQYF. In DNA form, the CDR3 reads TGTGCCAGTAGTATTAATAGTGGGACAGGGCTGGCCAAAAACATTCAGTACTTC.

The chain uses TRBV30 and TRBJ2-6, with D unresolved. Germline lookup yields CDR1 GTSNPN and CDR2 SVGIG (reference sequence). CDR3 length: 15 amino acids. Trimming took 4 bases from V and 3 from J, leaving 13 bases between them. CDR3 in DNA: TGTGCCTGGAATGCCAGGCGATTTGGGGCCAACGTCCTGACTTTC. Its protein is CAWNARRFGANVLTF.